A single sample gave rise to the 29 T cell receptor beta chains below, sequenced in a study of radiotherapy plus CTLA-4 blockade in lung cancer. Profiled with immunoSEQ multiplex PCR; TCRdb holds only in-frame clones, not every one. The sample lists tens of thousands of clones; roughly three quarters were seen once. The input for sequencing was peripheral blood, taken from a patient treated with radiotherapy plus ipilimumab. The receptors shown here come from a human donor with non-small cell lung cancer whose response to radiotherapy plus ipilimumab could not be evaluated.

The V call is TRBV19, the J call TRBJ2-5, with TRBD2 matching over 12 bases. The better agreement between TRBJ2-7 and the DNA end casts doubt on the J call. Germline CDR1 reads LNHDA; CDR2 reads SQIVND (reference sequence). This CDR3 has 15 residues. CDR3 in DNA: TGTGCCAGCCAAAAGGGGCTAGCGGGAGGGAACGAGCAGTACTTC. Protein sequence: CASQKGLAGGNEQYF.

By sample fraction, this clone is medium-sized (0.01 to 0.1%). The V call is TRBV4-3, the J call TRBJ1-2; D unresolved. The CDR3 is 14 amino acids. In germline, CDR1 is LGHNA, CDR2 YSLEER. The germline V and J ends were trimmed by 2 bases and 4 bases, with 11 bases remaining between them. In nucleotides, the CDR3 is TGCGCCAGCAGCCAAACGCAGGCTGGCTATGGCTACACCTTC. Translation gives CASSQTQAGYGYTF.

The chain recombines TRBV11-2 with TRBJ2-7; 9 bases agree with TRBD2. The CDR3 sequence is 15 residues long. Germline V CDR1 and CDR2: SGHAT, FQNNGV. With V trimmed by 1 base and J by 3 bases, 4 bases remained unmatched. CDR3 in amino acids: CASSLGIAGDYEQYF. The DNA of the CDR3 is TGTGCCAGCAGCTTAGGGATAGCGGGGGACTACGAGCAGTACTTC.

The chain joins TRBV7-7 to TRBJ2-1, with D perhaps matching TRBD2 (6 bases). Germline V gene lookup returns CDR1 SSHAT and CDR2 FNYEAQ (reference sequence). This CDR3 contains 13 residues. Trimming shortened V by 1 base and J by 6 bases, and 7 bases separated the two germline ends. CDR3: CASSLVGGNEQFF. Written as DNA, the CDR3 is TGTGCCAGCAGCTTAGTGGGGGGCAATGAGCAGTTCTTC.

The rearrangement uses TRBV30 and TRBJ1-3, with D maybe TRBD1 (6 bases). The germline gives CDR1 GTSNPN, CDR2 SVGIG (reference sequence). This CDR3 has 15 residues. The V end lost 0 bases, the J end lost 0 bases, and 9 bases lay between the germline ends. The CDR3 here is CAWSVGGFSGNTIYF. In nucleotides, the CDR3 is TGTGCCTGGAGTGTAGGGGGATTCTCTGGAAACACCATATATTTT.

The rearrangement joins TRBV4-2 to TRBJ1-2; D not resolved. The germline V gene has CDR1 LGHNA and CDR2 YNFKEQ. V lost 1 base and J 3 bases, leaving 6 bases between the germline ends. The CDR3 loop spans 13 amino acids. The CDR3 coding sequence is TGTGCCAGCAGCCAAGGCCAGGACTATGGCTACACCTTC. Translating gives CASSQGQDYGYTF.

The CDR3: CASSYRGLAGDTQYF. The CDR3, as DNA: TGTGCCAGCAGTTACCGGGGACTAGCAGGGGATACGCAGTATTTT. The chain joins TRBV6-5 to TRBJ2-3; 9 bases fit TRBD2. Germline lookup yields CDR1 MNHEY and CDR2 SVGAGI. V shed 2 bases and J 6 bases; nucleotides not matched to a gene: 6. The CDR3 runs 15 residues.

The chain has TRBV5-4 and TRBJ2-7, with D perhaps matching TRBD2 (5 bases). The CDR3 runs to 15 residues. Germline V gives CDR1 SGHNT, CDR2 YYREEE (reference sequence). Between the trimmed V and J ends, which lost 4 bases and 2 bases, there was a span of 16 bases. CDR3 loop: CASSPGGPGTYEQYF. In DNA, the CDR3 is TGTGCCAGCAGCCCGGGTGGACCGGGGACCTACGAGCAGTACTTC.

The chain has TRBV7-2 and TRBJ1-4, with 8 bases that match TRBD1. This CDR3 region has 14 residues. In germline, CDR1 is SGHTA, CDR2 FQGNSA. V was pared by 5 bases and J by 7 bases, with 6 bases of the junction left unmatched. DNA of the CDR3: TGTGCCAGCAGCCAGACAGGGGCGCGTGAAAAACTGTTTTTT. This gives the protein CASSQTGAREKLFF. Full variable domain (remainder filled in from reference TRBV7-2 and TRBJ1-4): GAGVSQSPSNKVTEKGKDVELRCDPISGHTALYWYRQSLGQGLEFLIYFQGNSAPDKSGLPSDRFSAERTGGSVSTLTIQRTQQEDSAVYLCASSQTGAREKLFFGSGTQLSVL.

The gene calls are TRBV19 and TRBJ1-1; D might be TRBD1 (5 bases). V dropped 7 bases and J dropped 3 bases, with 21 bases sitting between them. Germline V gene data show CDR1 as LNHDA and CDR2 as SQIVND (reference sequence). The length of the CDR3 is 16 residues. CDR3 sequence (DNA): TGTGCCAGTACCAAGCTTCGGTGGTCGGGGGACACTGAAGCTTTCTTT. It yields the protein CASTKLRWSGDTEAFF.

V and J are TRBV7-2 and TRBJ1-2; D is unclear. In germline, CDR1 is SGHTA, CDR2 FQGNSA. Between the trimmed V and J ends, which lost 5 bases and 4 bases, there was a span of 8 bases. The CDR3 is made up of 12 amino acids. This CDR3 is CASSLSSYGYTF. DNA for the CDR3: TGTGCCAGCAGCCTCTCCTCCTATGGCTACACCTTC.

The table lists this clone with a count of one. V is TRBV19 and J is TRBJ2-3; D gene uncertain. Deletions cut 6 bases from V and 3 bases from J, with 13 bases between. Looked up from germline, CDR1 is LNHDA and CDR2 is SQIVND (reference sequence). The CDR3 loop spans 14 amino acids. CDR3 residues: CASSLPLGTDTQYF. CDR3 nucleotides: TGTGCCAGTAGCCTCCCTCTAGGAACAGATACGCAGTATTTT.

The chain joins TRBV5-6 to TRBJ2-3, with TRBD2 matching over 10 bases. The CDR3 consists of 14 residues. Looked up from germline, CDR1 is SGHDT and CDR2 is YYEEEE. V was pared by 4 bases and J by 11 bases, with 10 bases of the junction left unmatched. CDR3 protein: CASSTGLAGVVQYF. The CDR3 DNA follows: TGTGCCAGCAGCACGGGGCTAGCGGGGGTGGTGCAGTATTTT.

The V and J genes are TRBV15 and TRBJ2-7; D is undetermined. Germline CDR1 and CDR2: LNHNV and YYDKDF (reference sequence). CDR3 length: 15 amino acids. The V and J ends lost 1 base and 5 bases respectively, with 15 bases between them. The CDR3 DNA follows: TGTGCCACCAGCAGAGGGCCGGGTCTTGACGACGAGCAGTACTTC. Encoded protein: CATSRGPGLDDEQYF.

In its sample, this clone was seen a few times. The chain combines TRBV13 with TRBJ2-1, with 14 positions matching TRBD2. In germline, CDR1 is PRHDT, CDR2 FYEKMQ (reference sequence). V was clipped by 2 bases and J by 7 bases; unmatched bases: 13. CDR3 length equals 19 residues. In DNA form, the CDR3 reads TGTGCCAGCAGCTTATCCGCTTTGACTAGCGGGGGGGCCGCAAATGAGCAGTTCTTC. Encoded protein: CASSLSALTSGGAANEQFF.

The chain couples TRBV7-9 to TRBJ1-1; no definite D call. The germline V and J ends were trimmed by 4 bases and 3 bases, with 9 bases remaining between them. Germline CDR1 is SEHNR and CDR2 is FQNEAQ (reference sequence). The CDR3 covers 13 residues. CDR3 loop: CASSSQAHTEAFF. CDR3 in DNA: TGTGCCAGCAGCTCCCAGGCCCACACTGAAGCTTTCTTT.

The chain recombines TRBV7-3 with TRBJ2-3, with 9 bases lining up with TRBD2. Trimming cost V 5 bases and J 8 bases; bases outside gene matches: 17. Germline V gene lookup returns CDR1 SGHTA and CDR2 FQGTGA. This CDR3 has 17 residues. DNA for the CDR3: TGTGCCAGCAGCCATCCAGCGGGGGGCCCCCTTAGCAGTACGCAGTATTTT. It codes for CASSHPAGGPLSSTQYF.

The count of this clone is one. The rearrangement uses TRBV9 and TRBJ2-2, with D possibly TRBD1 on 6 matching bases. Germline CDR1 is SGDLS and CDR2 is YYNGEE. The CDR3 loop spans 15 amino acids. Deletions cut 2 bases from V and 6 bases from J, with 14 bases between. This CDR3 is CASSVAGVLPGELFF. CDR3 DNA: TGTGCCAGCAGCGTGGCAGGGGTCCTCCCCGGGGAGCTGTTTTTT.

The CDR3 protein is CASSYSRGPYEQYF. The CDR3 DNA reads TGTGCCAGCAGTTACTCCAGGGGCCCCTACGAGCAGTACTTC. The V call is TRBV6-6, the J call TRBJ2-7; D might be TRBD1 (6 bases). The CDR3 spans 14 residues. V was clipped by 0 bases and J by 2 bases, with 8 bases between them. Germline assignment: CDR1 MNHNY and CDR2 SVGAGI (reference sequence).

This clone was seen a few times. The V and J genes are TRBV7-9 and TRBJ1-1, with D perhaps matching TRBD1 (5 bases). In germline, CDR1 is SEHNR, CDR2 FQNEAQ (reference sequence). The CDR3 has 13 residues. V gave up 1 base and J gave up 11 bases, with 14 bases separating them. CDR3 nucleotide sequence: TGTGCCAGCAGCTTAGGGGGGGGGTCTGCGGCTTTCTTT. This encodes CASSLGGGSAAFF.

This clone appeared once. The chain employs TRBV5-1 and TRBJ2-1; the match to TRBD1 covers 9 bases. Germline lookup yields CDR1 SGHRS and CDR2 YFSETQ. J gave up 12 bases and V 2 bases, and 9 bases lay outside the gene matches. The CDR3 is 14 residues long. The CDR3, as DNA: TGCGCCAGCAGCTTAGGGACAGGGTTTATAGGGCAGTTCTTC. Protein: CASSLGTGFIGQFF.

The chain has TRBV27 and TRBJ2-7, with 16 bases that match TRBD2. Germline-derived CDR1 and CDR2 are MNHEY and SMNVEV (reference sequence). Trimming at V came to 6 bases and at J to 12 bases, leaving 5 bases not matched to a gene. The length of the CDR3 is 13 residues. The CDR3: CASRGLAGGQWYF. The CDR3 DNA sequence: TGTGCCAGCAGGGGACTAGCGGGGGGGCAGTGGTACTTC.

Turning to this clone: An end of the junction does not agree with germline; a read error may underlie this. This chain joins TRBV5-7 and TRBJ2-7; TRBD1 is a possible D gene (6 bases). TRBV5-7 is reported as an ORF; its role is uncertain. There are 17 residues in the CDR3. The DNA for the CDR3 is TGTGTCAGCAGCTTGAACCCCCCGGGACACTTCTCCTACGAGCAGTACTTC. Its protein is CVSSLNPPGHFSYEQYF.

This clone was observed a single time. The chain links TRBV10-2 to TRBJ2-5; 7 bases map to TRBD2. Looked up from germline, CDR1 is WSHSY and CDR2 is SAAADI. V shed 8 bases, J shed 10 bases, and the junction held 7 bases outside the gene matches. The CDR3 is 11 residues long. The CDR3 loop is CASSAAGNQYF. CDR3 nucleotides: TGCGCCAGCTCAGCAGCGGGAAACCAGTACTTC.

The CDR3 DNA is TGTGCCAGTAGGTCGGACTATAAGAACACCGGGGAGCTGTTTTTT. Its translation: CASRSDYKNTGELFF. V gene TRBV19 combines with J gene TRBJ2-2; possible D gene TRBD2, 6 bases. CDR1 and CDR2 from the germline V gene are LNHDA and SQIVND (reference sequence). V dropped 6 bases and J dropped 1 base, with 12 bases sitting between them. The CDR3 is 15 amino acids.

The chain couples TRBV7-2 to TRBJ2-2; 11 bases agree with TRBD2. The CDR3 totals 16 residues. Germline V gene data show CDR1 as SGHTA and CDR2 as FQGNSA. Germline trimming cut 5 bases from V and 0 bases from J; bases unmatched to any gene: 2. CDR3 residues: CASSLSGGANTGELFF. The CDR3 nucleotides read TGTGCCAGCAGCCTTAGCGGGGGGGCGAACACCGGGGAGCTGTTTTTT.

The gene calls are TRBV6-5 and TRBJ2-7; D gene unclear. Trimming removed 8 bases from V and 6 bases from J, with 20 bases in between. This CDR3 spans 14 amino acids. Germline CDR1 reads MNHEY; CDR2 reads SVGAGI. Here the CDR3 DNA reads TGTGCCAGCGCGAGCGCAGCCCCTCACGGCGAGCAGTACTTC. Its protein product is CASASAAPHGEQYF.

As to this clone: This sample includes further DNA sequences coding for the same CDR3. The genes are TRBV6-5 and TRBJ1-6; TRBD1 agrees at 7 bases. V was clipped by 2 bases and J by 4 bases; unmatched bases: 5. Per the germline V gene, CDR1 is MNHEY and CDR2 is SVGAGI. This CDR3 is 16 amino acids long. The CDR3 loop reads CASSYETGSYNSPLHF. The CDR3 region has the DNA TGTGCCAGCAGTTACGAGACAGGGTCGTATAATTCACCCCTCCACTTT.

This clone was recorded only once. The chain is built from TRBV7-2 and TRBJ1-2; 8 positions agree with TRBD1. CDR3 length: 14 amino acids. Trimming took 4 bases from V and 6 from J; bases not matched to a gene: 7. CDR1 and CDR2 from the germline V gene are SGHTA and FQGNSA. CDR3 in DNA: TGTGCCAGCAGCTCCAGGACAGGGCGGGATGGCTACACCTTC. Protein product: CASSSRTGRDGYTF. The whole variable domain, filled in from reference TRBV7-2 and TRBJ1-2, reads GAGVSQSPSNKVTEKGKDVELRCDPISGHTALYWYRQSLGQGLEFLIYFQGNSAPDKSGLPSDRFSAERTGGSVSTLTIQRTQQEDSAVYLCASSSRTGRDGYTFGSGTRLTVV.